These 15 T cell receptor beta chains originate from one sample sequenced in a study of regulatory T cells in long-lasting Graves disease. Relying on iRepertoire HTBI primers and Arm-PCR of CDR3 regions, the team built TCR beta libraries. Using its own MiXCR run on the multiplex PCR reads, TCRdb lists one record per CDR3 protein. The sample contains approximately 250,000 distinct CDR3 sequences, 18% of which appear only once. Time point noted: newly diagnosed GD, antithyroid drugs for less than 3 months. TCR sequences were obtained from RNA taken from PBMCs. Here the sequenced sample was peripheral blood mononuclear cells (PBMCs), taken at new diagnosis, from a patient treated with antithyroid drugs. These receptors came from a female donor with Graves disease.

This clonotype has at least ten counts. The gene calls are TRBV24-1 and TRBJ2-1; 7 bases match TRBD1. V was pared by 0 bases and J by 5 bases, with 6 bases of the junction left unmatched. This CDR3 region has 16 residues. Germline lookup yields CDR1 KGHDR and CDR2 SFDVKD. CDR3: CATSDLGDSLNNEQFF. As DNA, the CDR3 is TGTGCCACCAGTGATTTGGGGGACAGTCTAAACAATGAGCAGTTCTTC.

Comment on this clonotype: Being one base from a much bigger clone, this may be a read error. The V call is TRBV6-1, the J call TRBJ2-7; a weak D match, TRBD1 (5 bases). This CDR3 comprises 14 residues. Germline V gives CDR1 MNHNS, CDR2 SASEGT. V was clipped by 10 bases and J by 0 bases, with 16 bases between them. This CDR3 reads CANRKTGSSYEQYF. As DNA, the CDR3 is TGTGCCAACAGGAAAACAGGTAGCTCCTACGAGCAGTACTTC.

This clonotype was observed many times. For the CDR3, the DNA is TGTGCCAGCAGCCCGGACAGCCTCTATGGCTACACCTTC. Amino acid sequence: CASSPDSLYGYTF. This sequence joins TRBV11-2 and TRBJ1-2; TRBD1 might be the D (6 bases). Deletions cut 5 bases from V and 4 bases from J, with 11 bases between. The germline CDR1 and CDR2 sequences are SGHAT and FQNNGV. The CDR3 totals 13 residues.

Turning to this clonotype: A read error may be the cause here, since a much bigger clone is one base away. V gene TRBV20-1 combines with J gene TRBJ2-2, with D tentatively TRBD1 or TRBD2 (5 bases each). CDR1 is DFQATT, CDR2 SNEGSKA, per germline (reference sequence). CDR3 length: 13 amino acids. CDR3 nucleotides: TGCAGTTTTTCTGGGGACGGGTCCGGGGAGCCGTTTTTT. Its translation is CSFSGDGSGEPFF.

This clonotype was found many times. The chain is built from TRBV20-1 and TRBJ2-5; 8 bases fit TRBD2. This CDR3 is built from 16 residues. The V and J ends lost 0 bases and 5 bases, in that order; junction bases with no gene match: 11. Germline values: CDR1 DFQATT, CDR2 SNEGSKA (reference sequence). The CDR3 nucleotides are TGCAGTGCTAGAGACCCATCTCTAGCGGGCGGTGAGACCCAGTACTTC. Translated: CSARDPSLAGGETQYF.

This clonotype was found many times. This CDR3 reads CSARVLKRVASQQYF. In DNA form, the CDR3 reads TGCAGTGCTAGAGTCCTAAAGAGAGTGGCGTCTCAGCAGTACTTC. The chain has TRBV20-1 and TRBJ2-7; D unresolved. Trimming stripped 1 base from V and 8 bases from J, with 21 bases between. The germline V gene encodes CDR1 DFQATT and CDR2 SNEGSKA (reference sequence). This CDR3 comprises 15 residues.

This rearrangement joins TRBV11-2 to TRBJ2-5, with TRBD2 matching 9 bases. The junction had 6 bases not matched to a gene; V was cut back by 0 bases and J by 4 bases. Germline V gene lookup returns CDR1 SGHAT and CDR2 FQNNGV. The CDR3 is 16 amino acids. The CDR3 bases are TGTGCCAGCAGCTTAGATCTAGCGGGACGCCGAGAGACCCAGTACTTC. Translating it yields CASSLDLAGRRETQYF.

This clonotype came up many times. The V gene is TRBV3-1, the J gene TRBJ2-5; TRBD2 matches at 8 bases. Germline CDR1 and CDR2: LGHDT and YNNKEL (reference sequence). V was pared by 6 bases and J by 6 bases, with 6 bases of the junction left unmatched. This CDR3 contains 13 residues. The CDR3 bases are TGTGCCAGCAGGCGGGGGGCGCAGAAGACCCAGTACTTC. Encoded protein: CASRRGAQKTQYF.

This clonotype was counted at least ten times. CDR3 residues: CASSFQEPTEAFF. The CDR3 DNA reads as TGTGCCAGCAGTTTTCAGGAGCCCACTGAAGCTTTCTTT. This chain joins TRBV28 and TRBJ1-1; D is unclear. The V gene lost 3 bases and the J gene lost 4 bases, with 9 bases spanning the gap. Germline lookup yields CDR1 MDHEN and CDR2 SYDVKM. The CDR3 spans 13 residues.

In the case of this clonotype: Being one base from a much bigger clone, this may be a read error. This chain connects TRBV10-2 to TRBJ2-1, with TRBD2 matching 13 bases. The germline V gene has CDR1 WSHSY and CDR2 SAAADI. The CDR3 is made up of 14 amino acids. CDR3 amino acids: CASSEELAGGHSLF. The CDR3 bases are TGCGCCAGCAGTGAGGAACTAGCGGGAGGGCACTCGCTCTTC.

A note on this clonotype: A much larger clone differs from this one at a single base, so this may be a read error. This rearrangement joins TRBV27 to TRBJ2-7, with 10 bases aligning to TRBD2. The CDR3 extends over 15 amino acids. Germline CDR1 MNHEY, CDR2 SMNVEV (reference sequence). V was pared by 6 bases and J by 5 bases, with 10 bases of the junction left unmatched. Here the CDR3 reads CASRRPAGGRDEQYF. CDR3 sequence (DNA): TGTGCCAGCAGGCGACCAGCGGGAGGGAGAGACGAGCAGTACTTC.

This clonotype was seen ten or more times. This chain links TRBV19 with TRBJ1-5, with TRBD1 as a possible D gene (5 bases). V lost 6 bases and J 7 bases, leaving 13 bases between the germline ends. Germline V gene lookup returns CDR1 LNHDA and CDR2 SQIVND (reference sequence). The CDR3 spans 13 residues. The CDR3 sequence: CASSMGGGQPQHF. For the CDR3, the DNA is TGTGCCAGTAGCATGGGTGGGGGACAGCCCCAGCATTTT.

This clonotype was picked up many times. This rearrangement joins TRBV7-2 to TRBJ2-2; TRBD2 matches at 10 bases. CDR3 length: 16 amino acids. Germline V gives CDR1 SGHTA, CDR2 FQGNSA. The trim removed 2 bases at V and 6 bases at J, leaving 6 bases unmatched. The CDR3 bases are TGTGCCAGCAGCTTACGCGGGCTAGCGGGAGCCGGGGAGCTGTTTTTT. Amino acids: CASSLRGLAGAGELFF.

This clonotype was seen repeatedly, ten times or more. The chain couples TRBV3-1 to TRBJ2-1, with D tentatively TRBD1 (7 bases). V was trimmed by 2 bases and J by 5 bases, leaving 10 bases between them. Per the germline V gene, CDR1 is LGHDT and CDR2 is YNNKEL (reference sequence). This CDR3 has 14 amino acids. The CDR3 spells CASSQRGTDNEQFF. DNA of the CDR3: TGTGCCAGCAGCCAACGGGGGACAGACAATGAGCAGTTCTTC.

This clonotype was observed a single time. A far larger clone is only one base removed, so a read error is likely. The V and J genes are TRBV6-1 and TRBJ1-2; TRBD1 matches at 9 bases. V dropped 3 bases and J dropped 7; count of bases not matched to a gene: 12. The CDR3 is 16 amino acids. The germline V gene encodes CDR1 MNHNS and CDR2 SASEGT. In DNA, the CDR3 is TGTGCCAGCAGTGAGACATGGGACAGGGTAATATCTGGCTACACCTTC. It encodes CASSETWDRVISGYTF.